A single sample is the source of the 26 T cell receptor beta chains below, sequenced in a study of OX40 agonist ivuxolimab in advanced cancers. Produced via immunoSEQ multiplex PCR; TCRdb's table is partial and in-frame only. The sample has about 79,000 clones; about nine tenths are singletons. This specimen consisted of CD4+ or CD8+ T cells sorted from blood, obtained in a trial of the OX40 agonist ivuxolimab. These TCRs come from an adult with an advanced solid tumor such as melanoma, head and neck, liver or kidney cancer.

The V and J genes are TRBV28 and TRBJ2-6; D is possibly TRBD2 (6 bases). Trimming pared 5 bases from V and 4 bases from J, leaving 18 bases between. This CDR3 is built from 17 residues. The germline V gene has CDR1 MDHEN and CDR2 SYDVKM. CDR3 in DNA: TGTGCCAGCAGTGACGCGTTTTACCGGGAGGGGGCCAACGTCCTGACTTTC. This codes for CASSDAFYREGANVLTF. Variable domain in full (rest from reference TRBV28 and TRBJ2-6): DVKVTQSSRYLVKRTGEKVFLECVQDMDHENMFWYRQDPGLGLRLIYFSYDVKMKEKGDIPEGYSVSREKKERFSLILESASTNQTSMYLCASSDAFYREGANVLTFGAGSRLTVL.

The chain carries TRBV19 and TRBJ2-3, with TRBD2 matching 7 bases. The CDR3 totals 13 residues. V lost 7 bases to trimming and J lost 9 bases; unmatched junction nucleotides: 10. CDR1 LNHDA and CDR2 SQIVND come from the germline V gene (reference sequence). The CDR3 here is CASTTGGSGTQYF. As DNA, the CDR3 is TGTGCCAGTACCACCGGGGGGAGCGGGACGCAGTATTTT.

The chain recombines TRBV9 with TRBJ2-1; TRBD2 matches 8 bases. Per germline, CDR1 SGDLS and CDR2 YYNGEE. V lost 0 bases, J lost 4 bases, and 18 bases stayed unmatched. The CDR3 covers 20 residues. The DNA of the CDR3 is TGTGCCAGCAGCGTAGCCCCCGGGACAAAGACTAGCGCCCTGTACAATGAGCAGTTCTTC. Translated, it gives CASSVAPGTKTSALYNEQFF.

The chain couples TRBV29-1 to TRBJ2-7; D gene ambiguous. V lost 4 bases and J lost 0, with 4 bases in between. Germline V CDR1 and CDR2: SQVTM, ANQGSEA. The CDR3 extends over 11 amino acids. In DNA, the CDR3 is TGCAGCGTTGGCAGCTCCTACGAGCAGTACTTC. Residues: CSVGSSYEQYF.

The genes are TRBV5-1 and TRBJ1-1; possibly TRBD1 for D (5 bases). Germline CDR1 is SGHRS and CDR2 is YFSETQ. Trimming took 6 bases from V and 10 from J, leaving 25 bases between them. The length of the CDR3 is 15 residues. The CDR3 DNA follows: TGCGCCAGCACTCAGGCCCTCGGGACGCCCGATTCAGCTTTCTTT. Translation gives CASTQALGTPDSAFF.

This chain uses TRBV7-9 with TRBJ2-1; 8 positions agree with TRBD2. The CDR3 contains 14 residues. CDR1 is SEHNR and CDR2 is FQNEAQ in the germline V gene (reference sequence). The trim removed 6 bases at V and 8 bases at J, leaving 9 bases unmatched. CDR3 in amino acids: CASRDNGRGDEQFF. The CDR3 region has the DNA TGTGCCAGCAGGGACAACGGGAGGGGCGATGAGCAGTTCTTC.

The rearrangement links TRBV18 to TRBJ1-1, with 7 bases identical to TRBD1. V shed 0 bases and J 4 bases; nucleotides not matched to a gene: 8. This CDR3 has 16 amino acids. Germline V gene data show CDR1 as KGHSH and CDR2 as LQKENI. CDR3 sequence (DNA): TGTGCCAGCTCACCACCGTTTGCAGGGGGAGGCACTGAAGCTTTCTTT. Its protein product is CASSPPFAGGGTEAFF.

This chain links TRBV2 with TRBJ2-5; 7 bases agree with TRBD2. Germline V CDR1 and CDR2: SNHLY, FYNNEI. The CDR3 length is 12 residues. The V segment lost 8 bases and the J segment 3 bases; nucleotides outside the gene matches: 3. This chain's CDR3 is CASVGGEETQYF. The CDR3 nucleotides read TGTGCCAGCGTGGGGGGGGAAGAGACCCAGTACTTC. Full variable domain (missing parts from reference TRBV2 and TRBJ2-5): EPEVTQTPSHQVTQMGQEVILRCVPISNHLYFYWYRQILGQKVEFLVSFYNNEISEKSEIFDDQFSVERPDGSNFTLKIRSTKLEDSAMYFCASVGGEETQYFGPGTRLLVL.

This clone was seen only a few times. The CDR3, as DNA: TGTGCCAGCAGCGCTTCTCTGACTGGGGTTAGTGGCTACACCTTC. As protein: CASSASLTGVSGYTF. The V call is TRBV9, the J call TRBJ1-2; no reliable D call. The germline V gene has CDR1 SGDLS and CDR2 YYNGEE. V was shortened by 3 bases and J by 7 bases, with 19 bases between the two germline ends. This CDR3 region has 15 residues.

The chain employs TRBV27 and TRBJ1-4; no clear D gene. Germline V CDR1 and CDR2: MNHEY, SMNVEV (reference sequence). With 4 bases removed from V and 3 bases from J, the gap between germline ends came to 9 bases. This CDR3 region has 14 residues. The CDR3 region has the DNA TGTGCCAGCAGTTCGCTTGGGGCTAATGAAAAACTGTTTTTT. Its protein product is CASSSLGANEKLFF.

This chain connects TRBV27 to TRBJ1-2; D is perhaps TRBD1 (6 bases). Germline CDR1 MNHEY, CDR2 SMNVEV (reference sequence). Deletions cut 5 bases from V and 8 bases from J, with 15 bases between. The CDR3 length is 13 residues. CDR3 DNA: TGTGCCAGCAGTAAGGGGGGGAGGGAGGGCTACACCTTC. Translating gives CASSKGGREGYTF.

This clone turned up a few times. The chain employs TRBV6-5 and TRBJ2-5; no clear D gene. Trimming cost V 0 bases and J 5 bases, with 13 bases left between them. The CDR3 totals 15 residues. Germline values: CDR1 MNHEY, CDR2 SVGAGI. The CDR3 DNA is TGTGCCAGCAGTTACTCGGCAGGAGTTCGGGAGACCCAGTACTTC. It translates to CASSYSAGVRETQYF.

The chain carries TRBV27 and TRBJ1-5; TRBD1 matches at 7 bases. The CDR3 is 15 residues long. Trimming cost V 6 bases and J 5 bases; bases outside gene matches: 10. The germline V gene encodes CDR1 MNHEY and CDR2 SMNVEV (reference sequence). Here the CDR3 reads CASRQTGTKYQPQHF. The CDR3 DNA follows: TGTGCCAGCAGACAGACAGGGACAAAGTATCAGCCCCAGCATTTT.

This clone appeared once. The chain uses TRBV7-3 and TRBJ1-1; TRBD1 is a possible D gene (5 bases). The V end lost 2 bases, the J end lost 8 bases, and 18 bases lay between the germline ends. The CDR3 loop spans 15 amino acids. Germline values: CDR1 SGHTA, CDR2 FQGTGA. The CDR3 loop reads CASSLDARGGGEAFF. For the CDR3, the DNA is TGTGCCAGCAGCTTAGACGCGCGCGGGGGAGGCGAAGCTTTCTTT.

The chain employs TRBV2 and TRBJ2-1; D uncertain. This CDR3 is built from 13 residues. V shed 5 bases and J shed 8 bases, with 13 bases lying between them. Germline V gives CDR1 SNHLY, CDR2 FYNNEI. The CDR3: CASSSSGADEQFF. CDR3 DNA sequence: TGTGCCAGCAGTTCATCGGGCGCTGATGAGCAGTTCTTC.

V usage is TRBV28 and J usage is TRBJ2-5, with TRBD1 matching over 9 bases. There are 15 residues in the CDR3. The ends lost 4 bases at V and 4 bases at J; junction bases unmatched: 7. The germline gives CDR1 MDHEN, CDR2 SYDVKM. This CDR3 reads CASSSWDRVGETQYF. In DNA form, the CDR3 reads TGTGCCAGCAGTTCATGGGACAGGGTGGGAGAGACCCAGTACTTC.

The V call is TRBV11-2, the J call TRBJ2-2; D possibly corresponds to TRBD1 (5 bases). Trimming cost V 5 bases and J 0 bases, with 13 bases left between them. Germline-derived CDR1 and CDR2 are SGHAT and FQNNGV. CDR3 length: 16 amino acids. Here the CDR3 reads CASSPDRFANTGELFF. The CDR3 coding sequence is TGTGCCAGCAGCCCAGACAGATTCGCGAACACCGGGGAGCTGTTTTTT.

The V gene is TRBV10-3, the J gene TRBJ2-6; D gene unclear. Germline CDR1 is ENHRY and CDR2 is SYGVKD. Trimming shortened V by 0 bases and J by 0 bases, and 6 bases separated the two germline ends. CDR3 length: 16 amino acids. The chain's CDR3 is CAISESRNSGANVLTF. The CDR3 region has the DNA TGTGCCATCAGTGAGTCGAGAAACTCTGGGGCCAACGTCCTGACTTTC.

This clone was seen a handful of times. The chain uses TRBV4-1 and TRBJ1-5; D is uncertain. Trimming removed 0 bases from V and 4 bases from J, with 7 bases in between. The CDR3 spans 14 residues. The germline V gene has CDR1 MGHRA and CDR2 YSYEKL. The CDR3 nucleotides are TGCGCCAGCAGCCAAGACGGCAGAAATCAGCCCCAGCATTTT. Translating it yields CASSQDGRNQPQHF.

CDR3 residues: CASSQTANYGYTF. The CDR3 DNA sequence: TGTGCCAGCAGTCAGACAGCAAACTATGGCTACACCTTC. The rearrangement links TRBV2 to TRBJ1-2; maybe TRBD1 (5 bases). The germline CDR1 and CDR2 sequences are SNHLY and FYNNEI. The CDR3 length is 13 residues. V was clipped by 5 bases and J by 2 bases, with 9 bases between them.

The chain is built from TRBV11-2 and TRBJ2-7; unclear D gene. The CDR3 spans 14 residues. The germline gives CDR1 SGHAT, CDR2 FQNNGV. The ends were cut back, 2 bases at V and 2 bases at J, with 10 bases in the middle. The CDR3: CASSLTFPAYEQYF. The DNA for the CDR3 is TGTGCCAGCAGCTTAACGTTCCCGGCCTACGAGCAGTACTTC. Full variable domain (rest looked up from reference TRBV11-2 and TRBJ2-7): EAGVAQSPRYKIIEKRQSVAFWCNPISGHATLYWYQQILGQGPKLLIQFQNNGVVDDSQLPKDRFSAERLKGVDSTLKIQPAKLEDSAVYLCASSLTFPAYEQYFGPGTRLTVT.

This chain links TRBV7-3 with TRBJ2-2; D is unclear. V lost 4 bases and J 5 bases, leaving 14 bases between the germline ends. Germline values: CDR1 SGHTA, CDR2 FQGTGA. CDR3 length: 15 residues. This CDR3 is CASSSNIHGTGELFF. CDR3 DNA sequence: TGTGCCAGCAGCTCTAACATCCATGGGACCGGGGAGCTGTTTTTT. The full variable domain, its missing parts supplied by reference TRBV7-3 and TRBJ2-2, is GAGVSQTPSNKVTEKGKYVELRCDPISGHTALYWYRQSLGQGPEFLIYFQGTGAADDSGLPNDRFFAVRPEGSVSTLKIQRTERGDSAVYLCASSSNIHGTGELFFGEGSRLTVL.

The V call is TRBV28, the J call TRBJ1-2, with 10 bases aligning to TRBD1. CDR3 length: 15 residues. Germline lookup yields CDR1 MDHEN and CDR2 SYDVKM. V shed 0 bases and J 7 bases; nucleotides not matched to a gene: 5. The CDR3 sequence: CASSLWQTGGSGYTF. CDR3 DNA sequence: TGTGCCAGCAGTTTATGGCAGACAGGGGGCTCTGGCTACACCTTC.

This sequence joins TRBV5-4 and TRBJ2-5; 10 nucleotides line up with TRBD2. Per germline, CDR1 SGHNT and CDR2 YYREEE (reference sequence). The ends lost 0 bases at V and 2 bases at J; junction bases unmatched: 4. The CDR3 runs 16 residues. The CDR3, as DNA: TGTGCCAGCAGCTTGGACGGACTAGCGGCACAAGAGACCCAGTACTTC. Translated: CASSLDGLAAQETQYF.

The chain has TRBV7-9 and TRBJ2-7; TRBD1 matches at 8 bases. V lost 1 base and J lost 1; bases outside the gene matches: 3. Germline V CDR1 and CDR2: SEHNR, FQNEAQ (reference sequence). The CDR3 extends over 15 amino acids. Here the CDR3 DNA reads TGTGCCAGCAGCTTAGGGACAGGGCCGTCCTACGAGCAGTACTTC. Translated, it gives CASSLGTGPSYEQYF.

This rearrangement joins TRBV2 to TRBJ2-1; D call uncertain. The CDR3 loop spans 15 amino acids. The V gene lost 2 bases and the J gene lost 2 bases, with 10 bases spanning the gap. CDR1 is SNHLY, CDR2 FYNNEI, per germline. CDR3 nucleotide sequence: TGTGCCAGCAGTGAAAATGGCGGAACCTACAATGAGCAGTTCTTC. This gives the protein CASSENGGTYNEQFF.